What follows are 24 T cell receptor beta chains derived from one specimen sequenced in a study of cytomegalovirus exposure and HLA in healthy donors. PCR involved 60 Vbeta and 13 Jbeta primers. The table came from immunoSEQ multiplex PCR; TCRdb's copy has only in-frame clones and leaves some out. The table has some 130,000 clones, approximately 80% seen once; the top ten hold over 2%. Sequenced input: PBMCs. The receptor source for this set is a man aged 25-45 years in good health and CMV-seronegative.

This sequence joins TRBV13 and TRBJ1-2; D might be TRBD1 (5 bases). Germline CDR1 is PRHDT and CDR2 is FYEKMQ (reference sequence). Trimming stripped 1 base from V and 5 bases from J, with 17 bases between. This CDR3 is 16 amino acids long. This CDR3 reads CASSLALGPDTYGYTF. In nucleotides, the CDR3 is TGTGCCAGCAGCTTAGCCCTAGGACCGGACACGTATGGCTACACCTTC.

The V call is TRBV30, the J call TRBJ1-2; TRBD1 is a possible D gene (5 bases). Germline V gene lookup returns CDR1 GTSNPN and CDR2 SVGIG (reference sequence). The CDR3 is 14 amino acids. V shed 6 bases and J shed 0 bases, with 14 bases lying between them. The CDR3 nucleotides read TGTGCCTGCCTCCTTCGGGGGACTAACTATGGCTACACCTTC. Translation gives CACLLRGTNYGYTF.

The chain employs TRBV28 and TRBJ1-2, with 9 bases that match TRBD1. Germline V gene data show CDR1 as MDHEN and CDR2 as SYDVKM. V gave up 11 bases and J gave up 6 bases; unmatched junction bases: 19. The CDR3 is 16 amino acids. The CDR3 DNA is TGTGCCGGGGGGGGCTATGGGGACAGGGATAGGAATGGCTACACCTTC. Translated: CAGGGYGDRDRNGYTF.

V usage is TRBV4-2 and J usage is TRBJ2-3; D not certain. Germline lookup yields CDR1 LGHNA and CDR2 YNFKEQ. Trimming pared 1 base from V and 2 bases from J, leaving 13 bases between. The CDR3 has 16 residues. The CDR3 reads CASSQGAWANTDTQYF. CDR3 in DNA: TGTGCCAGCAGCCAAGGGGCTTGGGCCAACACAGATACGCAGTATTTT.

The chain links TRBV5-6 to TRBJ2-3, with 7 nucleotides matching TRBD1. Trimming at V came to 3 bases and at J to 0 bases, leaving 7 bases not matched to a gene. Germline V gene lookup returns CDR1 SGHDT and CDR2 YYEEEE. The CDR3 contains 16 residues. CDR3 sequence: CASSWGTVTSTDTQYF. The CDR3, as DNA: TGTGCCAGCAGCTGGGGGACAGTCACTAGCACAGATACGCAGTATTTT.

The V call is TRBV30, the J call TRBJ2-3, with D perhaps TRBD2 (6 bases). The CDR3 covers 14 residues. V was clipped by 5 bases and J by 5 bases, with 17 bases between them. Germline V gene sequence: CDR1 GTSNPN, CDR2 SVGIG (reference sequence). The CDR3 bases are TGTGCCTGGGTTATGGCCGGGAGTGTAGATACGCAGTATTTT. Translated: CAWVMAGSVDTQYF.

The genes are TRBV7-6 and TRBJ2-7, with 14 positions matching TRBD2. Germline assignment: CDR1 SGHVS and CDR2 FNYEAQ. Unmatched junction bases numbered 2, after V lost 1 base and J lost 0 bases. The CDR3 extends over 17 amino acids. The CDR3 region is CASSLGGLAGVSYEQYF. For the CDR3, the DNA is TGTGCCAGCAGCTTAGGGGGACTAGCGGGAGTCTCCTACGAGCAGTACTTC.

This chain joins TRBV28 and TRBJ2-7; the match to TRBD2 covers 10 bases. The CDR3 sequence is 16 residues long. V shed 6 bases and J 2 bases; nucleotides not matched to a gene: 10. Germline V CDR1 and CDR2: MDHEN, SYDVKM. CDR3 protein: CASSPPRSGGAYEQYF. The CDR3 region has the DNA TGTGCCAGCAGCCCTCCTCGAAGCGGGGGGGCCTACGAGCAGTACTTC.

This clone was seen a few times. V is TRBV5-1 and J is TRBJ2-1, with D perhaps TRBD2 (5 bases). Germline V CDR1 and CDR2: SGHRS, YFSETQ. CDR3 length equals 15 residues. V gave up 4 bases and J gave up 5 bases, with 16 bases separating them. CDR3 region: CASSGRLQRNNEQFF. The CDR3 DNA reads TGCGCCAGCAGCGGAAGACTTCAGCGGAACAATGAGCAGTTCTTC.

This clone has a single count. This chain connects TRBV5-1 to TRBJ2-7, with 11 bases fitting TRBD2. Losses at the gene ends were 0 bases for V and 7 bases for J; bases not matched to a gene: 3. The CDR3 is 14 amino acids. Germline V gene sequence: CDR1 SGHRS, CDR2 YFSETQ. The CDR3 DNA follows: TGCGCCAGCAGCTTGGTTCTAGCGGGAGGTGAGCAGTACTTC. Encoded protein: CASSLVLAGGEQYF. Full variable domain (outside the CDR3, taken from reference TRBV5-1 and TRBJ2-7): KAGVTQTPRYLIKTRGQQVTLSCSPISGHRSVSWYQQTPGQGLQFLFEYFSETQRNKGNFPGRFSGRQFSNSRSEMNVSTLELGDSALYLCASSLVLAGGEQYFGPGTRLTVT.

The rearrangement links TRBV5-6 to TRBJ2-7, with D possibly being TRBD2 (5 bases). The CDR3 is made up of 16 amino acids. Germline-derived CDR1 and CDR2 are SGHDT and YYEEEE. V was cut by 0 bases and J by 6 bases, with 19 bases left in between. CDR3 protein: CASSLEPYRGFREQYF. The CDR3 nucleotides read TGTGCCAGCAGCTTGGAGCCTTACCGGGGATTTCGCGAGCAGTACTTC.

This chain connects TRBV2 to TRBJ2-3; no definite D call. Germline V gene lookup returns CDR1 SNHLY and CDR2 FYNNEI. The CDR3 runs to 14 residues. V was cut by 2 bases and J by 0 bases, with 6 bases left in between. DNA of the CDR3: TGTGCCAGCAGTGAACTGTTGAGCACAGATACGCAGTATTTT. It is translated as CASSELLSTDTQYF.

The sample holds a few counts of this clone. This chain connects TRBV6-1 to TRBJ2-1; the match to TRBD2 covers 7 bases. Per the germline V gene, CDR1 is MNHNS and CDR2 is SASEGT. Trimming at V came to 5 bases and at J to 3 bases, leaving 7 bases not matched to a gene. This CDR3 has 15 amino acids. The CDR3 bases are TGTGCCAGCAGTCTAACGGGAGGAGTCTACAATGAGCAGTTCTTC. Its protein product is CASSLTGGVYNEQFF.

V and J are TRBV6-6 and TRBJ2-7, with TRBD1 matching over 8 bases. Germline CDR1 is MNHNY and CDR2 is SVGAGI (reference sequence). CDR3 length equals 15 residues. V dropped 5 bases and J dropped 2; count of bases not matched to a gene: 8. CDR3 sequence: CASSRTGGWTYEQYF. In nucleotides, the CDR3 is TGTGCCAGCAGTCGCACAGGGGGTTGGACCTACGAGCAGTACTTC.

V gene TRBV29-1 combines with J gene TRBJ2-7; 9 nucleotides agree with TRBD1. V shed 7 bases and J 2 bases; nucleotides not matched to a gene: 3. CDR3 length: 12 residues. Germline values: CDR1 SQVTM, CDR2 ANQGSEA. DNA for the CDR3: TGCAGCGCTGGGGACAGGGCCTACGAGCAGTACTTC. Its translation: CSAGDRAYEQYF.

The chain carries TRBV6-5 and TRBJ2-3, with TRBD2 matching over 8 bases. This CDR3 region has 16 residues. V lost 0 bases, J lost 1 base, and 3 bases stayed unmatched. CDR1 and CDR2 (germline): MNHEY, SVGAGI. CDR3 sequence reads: CASSYSSTSGTDTQYF. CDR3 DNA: TGTGCCAGCAGTTACTCGTCGACTAGCGGCACAGATACGCAGTATTTT.

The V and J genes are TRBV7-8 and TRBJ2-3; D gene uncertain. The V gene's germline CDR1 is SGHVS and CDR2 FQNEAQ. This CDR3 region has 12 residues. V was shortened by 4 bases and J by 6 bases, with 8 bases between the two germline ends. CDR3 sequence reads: CASSSVADTQYF. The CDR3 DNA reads TGTGCCAGCAGCTCCGTCGCGGATACGCAGTATTTT.

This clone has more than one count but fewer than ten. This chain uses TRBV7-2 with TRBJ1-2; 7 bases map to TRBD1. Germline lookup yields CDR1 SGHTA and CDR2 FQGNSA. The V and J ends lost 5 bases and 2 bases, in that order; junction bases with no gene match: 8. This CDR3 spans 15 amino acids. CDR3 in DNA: TGTGCCAGCAGCACGAACAGGGGCGCGAACTATGGCTACACCTTC. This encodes CASSTNRGANYGYTF.

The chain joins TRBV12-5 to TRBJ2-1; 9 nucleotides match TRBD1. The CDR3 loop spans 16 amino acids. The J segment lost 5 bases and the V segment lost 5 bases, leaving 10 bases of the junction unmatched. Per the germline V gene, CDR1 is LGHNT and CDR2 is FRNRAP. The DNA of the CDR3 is TGTGCTAGTGGTCCCGTCACCGGGACAGGGCACAATGAGCAGTTCTTC. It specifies CASGPVTGTGHNEQFF.

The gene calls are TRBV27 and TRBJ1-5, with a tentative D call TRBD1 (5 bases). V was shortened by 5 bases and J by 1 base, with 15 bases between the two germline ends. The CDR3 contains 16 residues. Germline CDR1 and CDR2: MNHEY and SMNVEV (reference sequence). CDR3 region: CASSRKGGASNQPQHF. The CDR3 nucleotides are TGTGCCAGCAGTAGGAAGGGAGGGGCAAGCAATCAGCCCCAGCATTTT.

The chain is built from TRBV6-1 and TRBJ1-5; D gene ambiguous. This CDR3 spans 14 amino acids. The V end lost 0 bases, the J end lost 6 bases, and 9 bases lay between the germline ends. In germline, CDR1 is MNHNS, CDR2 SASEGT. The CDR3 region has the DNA TGTGCCAGCAGTGAAGCCGGTGGAGGTCAGCCCCAGCATTTT. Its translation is CASSEAGGGQPQHF.

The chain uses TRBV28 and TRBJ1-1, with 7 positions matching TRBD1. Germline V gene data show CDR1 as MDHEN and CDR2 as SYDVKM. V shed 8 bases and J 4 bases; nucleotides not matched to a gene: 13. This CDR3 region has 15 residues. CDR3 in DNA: TGTGCCAGCCGAGTTGAGGGGGCAAGGATCACTGAAGCTTTCTTT. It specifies CASRVEGARITEAFF.

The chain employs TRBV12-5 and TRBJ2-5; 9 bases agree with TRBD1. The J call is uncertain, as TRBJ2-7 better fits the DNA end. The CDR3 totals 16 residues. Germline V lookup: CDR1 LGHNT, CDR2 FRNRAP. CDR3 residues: CASGSLPRQGGGEQYF. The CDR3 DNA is TGTGCTAGTGGTTCCCTACCGCGACAGGGGGGTGGCGAGCAGTACTTC.

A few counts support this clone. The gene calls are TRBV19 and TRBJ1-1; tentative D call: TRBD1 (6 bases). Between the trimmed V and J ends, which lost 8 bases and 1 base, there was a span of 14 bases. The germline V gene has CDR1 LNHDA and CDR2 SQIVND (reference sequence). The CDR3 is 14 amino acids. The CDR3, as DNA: TGTGCCAGTCAGGTTGGACAGAAGAACACTGAAGCTTTCTTT. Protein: CASQVGQKNTEAFF.